These 7 T cell receptor beta chains were sequenced from one sample in a study of tumor-infiltrating lymphocytes in primary liver carcinoma. Reverse transcription of roughly 0.45 ug total RNA with a constant-region primer produced TCR beta cDNA. Sequencing libraries for TCR beta derived from three nested multiplex PCR rounds that used slightly modified ARM-PCR. Each of the first two PCR rounds ran approximately 11 cycles with TRBV1-TRBV30 forward and C-beta reverse primers. Each CDR3 protein is one row after TCRdb ran MiXCR on the multiplex PCR reads. This sample has 70,000 to 85,000 distinct CDR3 sequences, with around 75% found just once. Starting material for RNA and DNA co-extraction consisted of roughly 20-34 mg of unsorted bulk tissue. The sample comprised liver tumor tissue from sampling region 4. Subset meaning: tumor region T4, right-lateral pole. The receptors originated from a woman in her fifties or sixties with primary liver carcinoma and hepatitis B virus infection.

For this clonotype: A junction end diverges from the germline sequence, so it may reflect a read error. The chain uses TRBV11-3 and TRBJ1-1; D is perhaps TRBD1 (5 bases). The germline V gene has CDR1 SGHNT and CDR2 YENEEA. CDR3 size: 14 residues. The CDR3 nucleotides read TGTGCCGGCAGCTACGGGGGGTCTGACACTGATGCTTTCTTT. Its protein is CAGSYGGSDTDAFF. Together with reference TRBV11-3 and TRBJ1-1, the CDR3 gives the full variable domain: EAGVVQSPRYKIIEKKQPVAFWCNPISGHNTLYWYLQNLGQGPELLIRYENEEAVDDSQLPKDRFSAERLKGVDSTLKIQPAELGDSAVYLCAGSYGGSDTDAFFGQGTRLTVV.

This clonotype was observed a single time. This chain uses TRBV11-2 with TRBJ2-3; 13 bases align to TRBD2. CDR3 length: 15 amino acids. The germline CDR1 and CDR2 sequences are SGHAT and FQNNGV. V lost 4 bases, J lost 14 bases, and 12 bases stayed unmatched. The CDR3 bases are TGTGCCAGCAGCTCGGGACTAGCGGGACCTGATACGTTGTATTTT. Residues: CASSSGLAGPDTLYF.

In its sample, this clonotype was seen a few times. The junction departs from the called germline gene at one end, perhaps through a read error. This rearrangement joins TRBV14 to TRBJ1-4; D gene uncertain. The CDR3 runs 15 residues. Germline CDR1 reads SGHDN; CDR2 reads FVKESK. The CDR3 sequence is CASSQVGKTNEKLFF. DNA of the CDR3: TGTGCCAGCAGCCAAGTAGGAAAGACTAACGAAAAACTGTTTTTT.

Concerning this clonotype itself: A much more abundant neighbour one base away suggests this may be a read error. This chain joins TRBV5-8 and TRBJ2-3; 8 bases fit TRBD1. Germline V lookup: CDR1 SGHTS, CDR2 YDEGEE. The CDR3 sequence is 16 residues long. Trimming at V came to 2 bases and at J to 2 bases, leaving 7 bases not matched to a gene. CDR3 sequence (DNA): TGTGCCAGCAGCTTTGGATCAGGGGGCATCACAGATACGCAGTATTTT. Translation: CASSFGSGGITDTQYF. Using reference TRBV5-8 and TRBJ2-3 for the parts outside the CDR3, the full variable domain is EAGVTQSPTHLIKTRGQQATLRCSPISGHTSVYWYQQALGLGLQFLLWYDEGEERNRGNFPPRFSGRQFPNYSSELNVNALELEDSALYLCASSFGSGGITDTQYFGPGTRLTVL.

Notes on this clonotype: An end of the junction does not agree with germline; a read error may underlie this. The chain couples TRBV6-5 to TRBJ1-6; no clear D. Germline V gives CDR1 MNHEY, CDR2 SVGAGI. The CDR3 extends over 14 amino acids. In DNA, the CDR3 is TGTGCCAGCAGTTATGGGATCTATAACTCACCCCTCCACTTT. It yields the protein CASSYGIYNSPLHF.

Notes on this clonotype: The germline gene is not matched at one end of the junction; a read error may be the cause. V usage is TRBV5-1 and J usage is TRBJ2-2; D may be TRBD1 or TRBD2 (6 bases each). Germline V gene lookup returns CDR1 SGHRS and CDR2 YFSETQ. The CDR3 consists of 16 residues. CDR3 region: CANSLAGGTWTGELFF. The CDR3 DNA reads TGCGCCAACAGCTTGGCCGGCGGGACATGGACCGGGGAGCTGTTTTTT.

Remarks on this clonotype: Sequence at one end of the junction differs from germline and may be a read error. This sequence joins TRBV7-8 and TRBJ2-3; the D gene is possibly TRBD2 (6 bases). Per the germline V gene, CDR1 is SGHVS and CDR2 is FQNEAQ. This CDR3 contains 17 residues. The CDR3 reads CASSLGTSWPSTDTQYF. The CDR3 DNA reads as TGTGCCAGCAGCTTAGGAACTAGCTGGCCGAGCACAGATACACAGTATTTT.